The sequence of this T cell receptor (beta chain) was determined in a study of blood T cells in healthy people across ages. The CDR3 covers 18 residues. With 3 bases clipped from V and 0 bases from J, the junction kept 9 bases outside the gene matches. Germline V gene sequence: CDR1 SGHAT, CDR2 FQNNGV. Primers used in a second PCR of about 6 to 11 cycles were a sample-barcoded 5' primer and a J-beta primer mix. TCRdb used MiXCR to reprocess the 5' RACE reads, holding one entry per CDR3 protein. The data hold 700,000 to 900,000 distinct CDR3 sequences, with about 53% observed a single time. This receptor was taken from a man older than 75 in good health. Specimen: blood. The J gene is TRBJ2-7, the V gene TRBV11-2; 12 bases map to TRBD2. The CDR3 region has the DNA TGTGCCAGCAGCTTCCACACCCTAGCGGGAGGGAACTCCTACGAGCAGTACTTC. It is translated as CASSFHTLAGGNSYEQYF.